The 24 T cell receptor beta chains presented below share a single source sample, sequenced in a study of T cells in localized non-small cell lung cancer. Method: immunoSEQ multiplex PCR; TCRdb's copy keeps in-frame clones and lacks some. The sample includes 20,000 to 30,000 clones, about 84% of them seen just once. The source was peripheral blood, collected before any cancer treatment. These receptor sequences come from a man aged 40 to 75 with stage III squamous cell lung carcinoma.

The rearrangement joins TRBV4-1 to TRBJ2-7, with D unresolved. There are 15 residues in the CDR3. Deletions cut 4 bases from V and 5 bases from J, with 18 bases between. Germline V gives CDR1 MGHRA, CDR2 YSYEKL. Written as DNA, the CDR3 is TGCGCCAGCAGCCGGTCCTCATGGTCTCTGGACGAGCAGTACTTC. This codes for CASSRSSWSLDEQYF.

This clone has only a few counts. CDR3 loop: CASSPGTGGQPQHF. The CDR3 bases are TGTGCCAGCAGCCCAGGGACAGGTGGACAGCCCCAGCATTTT. The chain employs TRBV11-2 and TRBJ1-5; 8 bases align to TRBD1. The CDR3 totals 14 residues. Unmatched junction bases numbered 7, after V lost 5 bases and J lost 7 bases. Germline loops: CDR1 SGHAT, CDR2 FQNNGV. The full variable domain, in which reference TRBV11-2 and TRBJ1-5 provide the parts outside the CDR3, is EAGVAQSPRYKIIEKRQSVAFWCNPISGHATLYWYQQILGQGPKLLIQFQNNGVVDDSQLPKDRFSAERLKGVDSTLKIQPAKLEDSAVYLCASSPGTGGQPQHFGDGTRLSIL.

This clone has just a few counts. The V and J genes are TRBV23-1 and TRBJ2-3, with D unclear. TRBV23-1 is annotated as an ORF whose role is uncertain. The ends were cut back, 0 bases at V and 7 bases at J, with 8 bases in the middle. This CDR3 region has 13 residues. The CDR3 protein is CASSQSPLYTQYF. In nucleotides, the CDR3 is TGCGCCAGCAGTCAATCTCCTCTCTATACGCAGTATTTT.

The CDR3 DNA sequence: TGTGCCTGGAGTCAGGACCACAATCAGCCCCAGCATTTT. This translates into CAWSQDHNQPQHF. The chain links TRBV30 to TRBJ1-5; D remains unclear. The V and J ends lost 2 bases and 3 bases respectively, with 8 bases between them. This CDR3 has 13 amino acids. Germline CDR1 is GTSNPN and CDR2 is SVGIG (reference sequence).

This sequence joins TRBV28 and TRBJ1-2, with D uncertain. The CDR3 consists of 13 residues. Germline loops: CDR1 MDHEN, CDR2 SYDVKM. V gave up 3 bases and J gave up 0 bases, with 5 bases separating them. The CDR3 sequence: CASSLGANYGYTF. The CDR3 DNA follows: TGTGCCAGCAGTTTGGGAGCTAACTATGGCTACACCTTC.

This rearrangement joins TRBV11-3 to TRBJ2-2; D gene unclear. This CDR3 has 12 amino acids. Germline V lookup: CDR1 SGHNT, CDR2 YENEEA. The germline V and J ends were trimmed by 4 bases and 6 bases, with 6 bases remaining between them. CDR3 sequence (DNA): TGTGCCAGCAGCTCATTATCCGGGGAGCTGTTTTTT. It encodes CASSSLSGELFF.

A remark on this clone: One junction end does not reproduce the germline sequence, and a read error may be involved. The chain combines TRBV7-7 with TRBJ2-7; D is ambiguous. The CDR3 has 13 amino acids. Germline CDR1 reads SSHAT; CDR2 reads FNYEAQ (reference sequence). The CDR3 is CASSLSEAYEQYF. For the CDR3, the DNA is TGTGCTAGCAGCTTATCCGAAGCCTACGAGCAGTACTTC. The variable domain in full, completed from reference TRBV7-7 and TRBJ2-7, reads GAGVSQSPRYKVTKRGQDVTLRCDPISSHATLYWYQQALGQGPEFLTYFNYEAQPDKSGLPSDRFSAERPEGSISTLTIQRTEQRDSAMYRCASSLSEAYEQYFGPGTRLTVT.

This chain uses TRBV18 with TRBJ1-1, with D hard to call. Trimming pared 3 bases from V and 2 bases from J, leaving 10 bases between. In germline, CDR1 is KGHSH, CDR2 LQKENI. The CDR3 totals 14 residues. DNA of the CDR3: TGTGCCAGCTCACCCGCCGCAGTAAACACTGAAGCTTTCTTT. This sequence encodes CASSPAAVNTEAFF.

V gene TRBV6-5 combines with J gene TRBJ2-7, with TRBD1 identical over 8 bases. Germline V lookup: CDR1 MNHEY, CDR2 SVGAGI. The V and J ends lost 10 bases and 2 bases, in that order; junction bases with no gene match: 4. The CDR3 covers 12 residues. The CDR3 coding sequence is TGTGCCACCACACAGGGGGCCTACGAGCAGTACGTC. Protein product: CATTQGAYEQYV.

The V call is TRBV6-1, the J call TRBJ1-1; D not certain. Trimming shortened V by 2 bases and J by 10 bases, and 14 bases separated the two germline ends. The CDR3 length is 13 residues. Germline-derived CDR1 and CDR2 are MNHNS and SASEGT. The CDR3 reads CASSESHDLGAFF. As DNA, the CDR3 is TGTGCCAGCAGTGAAAGTCATGACCTCGGAGCTTTCTTT.

The chain links TRBV19 to TRBJ1-2; TRBD1 might be the D (6 bases). The CDR3 is 11 residues long. In germline, CDR1 is LNHDA, CDR2 SQIVND (reference sequence). V lost 9 bases and J lost 4, with 9 bases in between. In nucleotides, the CDR3 is TGTGCCAGCGGGGGCCTCTATGGCTACACCTTC. It specifies CASGGLYGYTF.

This rearrangement joins TRBV7-9 to TRBJ2-3; the D is unclear. The ends were cut back, 2 bases at V and 5 bases at J, with 2 bases in the middle. This CDR3 spans 11 amino acids. The germline V gene encodes CDR1 SEHNR and CDR2 FQNEAQ (reference sequence). The CDR3 is CASSLLDTQYF. The CDR3 DNA is TGTGCCAGCAGCTTATTAGATACGCAGTATTTT. Supplemented by reference TRBV7-9 and TRBJ2-3, the full variable domain reads DTGVSQNPRHKITKRGQNVTFRCDPISEHNRLYWYRQTLGQGPEFLTYFQNEAQLEKSRLLSDRFSAERPKGSFSTLEIQRTEQGDSAMYLCASSLLDTQYFGPGTRLTVL.

The chain is built from TRBV20-1 and TRBJ2-7; 9 bases map to TRBD1. Per the germline V gene, CDR1 is DFQATT and CDR2 is SNEGSKA (reference sequence). V lost 6 bases to trimming and J lost 6 bases; unmatched junction nucleotides: 3. The CDR3 is 11 amino acids. The CDR3 DNA is TGCAGTGCCTCGGGACAGGGCGAGCAGTACTTC. It yields the protein CSASGQGEQYF.

This rearrangement joins TRBV30 to TRBJ2-2, with D tentatively TRBD1 (7 bases). The ends were cut back, 8 bases at V and 0 bases at J, with 13 bases in the middle. Germline assignment: CDR1 GTSNPN and CDR2 SVGIG (reference sequence). CDR3 length: 14 amino acids. The CDR3 spells CAGAGQTNTGELFF. The CDR3 DNA sequence: TGTGCCGGGGCGGGACAGACGAACACCGGGGAGCTGTTTTTT.

This clone showed up just once. The chain links TRBV5-5 to TRBJ1-5; 9 bases line up with TRBD1. The CDR3 is made up of 14 amino acids. With V trimmed by 5 bases and J by 7 bases, 7 bases remained unmatched. Germline CDR1 SGHKS, CDR2 YYEKEE (reference sequence). This CDR3 is CASRPAGQGQPQHF. CDR3 sequence (DNA): TGTGCCAGCAGGCCAGCGGGACAGGGACAGCCCCAGCATTTT.

The J gene is TRBJ2-2, the V gene TRBV2; D unresolved. Germline values: CDR1 SNHLY, CDR2 FYNNEI. The CDR3 sequence is 14 residues long. Deletions cut 6 bases from V and 3 bases from J, with 11 bases between. In DNA, the CDR3 is TGTGCCAGCAGCATCACGGCGGACACCGGGGAGCTGTTTTTT. It translates to CASSITADTGELFF.

This clone was seen just once. This chain connects TRBV27 to TRBJ1-5; D is possibly TRBD1 (6 bases). This CDR3 region has 16 residues. The germline gives CDR1 MNHEY, CDR2 SMNVEV (reference sequence). With 8 bases removed from V and 4 bases from J, the gap between germline ends came to 21 bases. The CDR3: CASSPQGGLLNQPQHF. CDR3 bases: TGTGCCAGCTCCCCCCAAGGGGGGCTACTAAATCAGCCCCAGCATTTT.

This chain uses TRBV30 with TRBJ1-1; D gene ambiguous. The V end lost 5 bases, the J end lost 2 bases, and 6 bases lay between the germline ends. The length of the CDR3 is 11 residues. The germline CDR1 and CDR2 sequences are GTSNPN and SVGIG (reference sequence). CDR3 sequence reads: CAWEFNTEAFF. CDR3 DNA: TGTGCCTGGGAGTTTAACACTGAAGCTTTCTTT.

This chain links TRBV30 with TRBJ2-3, with D possibly being TRBD2 (6 bases). Germline lookup yields CDR1 GTSNPN and CDR2 SVGIG (reference sequence). The V and J ends lost 5 bases and 8 bases respectively, with 14 bases between them. The CDR3 is made up of 12 amino acids. The CDR3: CAWGREPGTQYF. The CDR3 DNA is TGTGCCTGGGGTCGGGAGCCCGGTACGCAGTATTTT.

The genes are TRBV15 and TRBJ1-5; D remains ambiguous. Germline CDR1 reads LNHNV; CDR2 reads YYDKDF (reference sequence). The CDR3 is 15 amino acids. Trimming pared 3 bases from V and 3 bases from J, leaving 12 bases between. The CDR3 is CATSRVKQDNQPQHF. The CDR3 bases are TGTGCCACCAGCAGGGTCAAGCAGGACAATCAGCCCCAGCATTTT.

The genes are TRBV12-5 and TRBJ2-3; perhaps TRBD1 as D (5 bases). CDR1 and CDR2 (germline): LGHNT, FRNRAP. Deletions cut 1 base from V and 7 bases from J, with 9 bases between. The CDR3 length is 13 residues. The CDR3 spells CASGLAQGYTQYF. Written as DNA, the CDR3 is TGTGCTAGTGGTTTGGCCCAGGGTTATACGCAGTATTTT.

The chain joins TRBV30 to TRBJ2-2; D is perhaps TRBD1 (6 bases). This CDR3 contains 13 residues. Germline CDR1 reads GTSNPN; CDR2 reads SVGIG (reference sequence). V was pared by 8 bases and J by 3 bases, with 13 bases between. This CDR3 reads CAAKTGYTGELFF. Written as DNA, the CDR3 is TGTGCCGCCAAGACAGGATACACCGGGGAGCTGTTTTTT.

The chain has TRBV6-1 and TRBJ2-1, with no clear D. Germline CDR1 MNHNS, CDR2 SASEGT. Trimming removed 4 bases at V and 5 bases at J, with 9 bases between. The CDR3 loop spans 13 amino acids. The CDR3 DNA follows: TGTGCCAGCAGTGTGGGCCGGGACAATGAGCAGTTCTTC. The encoded protein is CASSVGRDNEQFF.

V and J are TRBV19 and TRBJ1-5; unclear D gene. CDR3 length equals 14 residues. Germline values: CDR1 LNHDA, CDR2 SQIVND (reference sequence). Between the trimmed V and J ends, which lost 1 base and 0 bases, there was a span of 4 bases. The CDR3 nucleotides are TGTGCCAGTAGTATAGCCCTTAGCAATCAGCCCCAGCATTTT. This encodes CASSIALSNQPQHF.